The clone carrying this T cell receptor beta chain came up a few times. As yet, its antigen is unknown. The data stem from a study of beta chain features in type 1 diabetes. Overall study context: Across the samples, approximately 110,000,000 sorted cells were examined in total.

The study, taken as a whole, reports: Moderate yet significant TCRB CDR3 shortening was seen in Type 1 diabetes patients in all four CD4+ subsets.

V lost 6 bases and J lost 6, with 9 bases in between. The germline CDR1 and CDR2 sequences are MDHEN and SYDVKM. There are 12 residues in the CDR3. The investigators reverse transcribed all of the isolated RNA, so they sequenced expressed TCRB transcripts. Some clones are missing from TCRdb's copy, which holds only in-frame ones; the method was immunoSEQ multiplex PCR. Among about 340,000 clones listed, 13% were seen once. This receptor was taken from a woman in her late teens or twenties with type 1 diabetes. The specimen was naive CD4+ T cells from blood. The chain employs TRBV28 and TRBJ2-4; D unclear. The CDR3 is CASSSRVNIQYF. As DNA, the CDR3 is TGTGCCAGCAGCTCCCGTGTAAACATTCAGTACTTC. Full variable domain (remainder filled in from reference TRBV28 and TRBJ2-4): DVKVTQSSRYLVKRTGEKVFLECVQDMDHENMFWYRQDPGLGLRLIYFSYDVKMKEKGDIPEGYSVSREKKERFSLILESASTNQTSMYLCASSSRVNIQYFGAGTRLSVL.